The 14 T cell receptor beta chains listed next were all sequenced from one sample in a study of cytomegalovirus exposure and HLA in healthy donors. Sequenced by immunoSEQ multiplex PCR; TCRdb stores in-frame clones only, minus some. This table has roughly 50,000 clones, about nine tenths appearing once. The source material was PBMCs. The origin of the receptors is a woman aged 18-29 years in good health and CMV-seropositive.

The chain links TRBV29-1 to TRBJ2-1; 11 bases agree with TRBD2. The CDR3 sequence is 14 residues long. V lost 7 bases, J lost 8 bases, and 10 bases stayed unmatched. Germline loops: CDR1 SQVTM, CDR2 ANQGSEA. Here the CDR3 reads CSADLSGGADEQFF. CDR3 in DNA: TGCAGCGCAGATCTTAGCGGGGGGGCGGATGAGCAGTTCTTC.

The chain couples TRBV18 to TRBJ1-1; 7 bases line up with TRBD1. The CDR3 extends over 15 amino acids. Germline trimming cut 4 bases from V and 0 bases from J; bases unmatched to any gene: 5. Germline V gene lookup returns CDR1 KGHSH and CDR2 LQKENI. Here the CDR3 DNA reads TGTGCCAGCTCACTAGCGACAGGGATGAACACTGAAGCTTTCTTT. Amino acid sequence: CASSLATGMNTEAFF.

The rearrangement uses TRBV2 and TRBJ1-1; 8 nucleotides match TRBD1. The CDR3 loop spans 15 amino acids. J gave up 3 bases and V 2 bases, and 5 bases lay outside the gene matches. Germline V lookup: CDR1 SNHLY, CDR2 FYNNEI. CDR3 coding DNA: TGTGCCAGCAGTGAACTGGGACAGGCACACACTGAAGCTTTCTTT. Residues: CASSELGQAHTEAFF.

This sequence joins TRBV7-9 and TRBJ1-3; 8 bases align to TRBD1. The V gene end was trimmed by 4 bases and the J gene end by 0 bases; junction bases not matched to a gene: 5. The CDR3 has 16 residues. Germline lookup yields CDR1 SEHNR and CDR2 FQNEAQ (reference sequence). CDR3 sequence (DNA): TGTGCCAGCAGCTCGGGACAGGCTAGCTCTGGAAACACCATATATTTT. Its protein product is CASSSGQASSGNTIYF.

The rearrangement links TRBV27 to TRBJ2-1; 10 positions agree with TRBD2. The CDR3 runs 15 residues. V lost 8 bases and J lost 1; bases outside the gene matches: 5. Per germline, CDR1 MNHEY and CDR2 SMNVEV (reference sequence). The CDR3 nucleotides read TGTGCCAGCGGTCTAGCGGGGGATTCCTACAATGAGCAGTTCTTC. Protein sequence: CASGLAGDSYNEQFF.

V gene TRBV5-6 combines with J gene TRBJ1-1; D is uncertain. Trimming removed 2 bases at V and 2 bases at J, with 13 bases between. Per the germline V gene, CDR1 is SGHDT and CDR2 is YYEEEE. The CDR3 consists of 15 residues. The CDR3: CASSLRRVINTEAFF. The CDR3 coding sequence is TGTGCCAGCAGCTTAAGGCGGGTAATCAACACTGAAGCTTTCTTT.

The V call is TRBV2, the J call TRBJ2-7; D is perhaps TRBD2 (6 bases). The CDR3 length is 16 residues. CDR1 SNHLY and CDR2 FYNNEI come from the germline V gene. V gave up 4 bases and J gave up 3 bases, with 19 bases separating them. The CDR3 nucleotides read TGTGCCAGCAGTGCGGAGGGGAACATGAACATCTACGAGCAGTACTTC. Amino acids: CASSAEGNMNIYEQYF.

The chain couples TRBV9 to TRBJ2-1; 11 nucleotides agree with TRBD2. CDR1 and CDR2 from the germline V gene are SGDLS and YYNGEE. V was pared by 6 bases and J by 6 bases, with 5 bases of the junction left unmatched. The CDR3 totals 14 residues. CDR3 nucleotides: TGTGCCAGCAATGTAGCGGGGGGGCGCAATGAGCAGTTCTTC. It encodes CASNVAGGRNEQFF.

CDR3 protein: CASSQGLAGARRTDTQYF. The DNA of the CDR3 is TGTGCCAGCTCACAGGGACTAGCGGGGGCCCGGCGCACAGATACGCAGTATTTT. The chain combines TRBV18 with TRBJ2-3; 14 bases are a match to TRBD2. With V trimmed by 4 bases and J by 1 base, 7 bases remained unmatched. The length of the CDR3 is 18 residues. Germline CDR1 KGHSH, CDR2 LQKENI. The complete variable domain, with remaining parts taken from reference TRBV18 and TRBJ2-3, reads NAGVMQNPRHLVRRRGQEARLRCSPMKGHSHVYWYRQLPEEGLKFMVYLQKENIIDESGMPKERFSAEFPKEGPSILRIQQVVRGDSAAYFCASSQGLAGARRTDTQYFGPGTRLTVL.

The CDR3 DNA reads TGTGCCAGCAGTGTACTAGCGGGGGGGTCTGGGGCCAACGTCCTGACTTTC. Residues: CASSVLAGGSGANVLTF. V is TRBV6-1 and J is TRBJ2-6, with 13 bases matching TRBD2. Losses at the gene ends were 4 bases for V and 1 base for J; bases not matched to a gene: 1. Germline V gene sequence: CDR1 MNHNS, CDR2 SASEGT. The CDR3 runs to 17 residues.

V usage is TRBV30 and J usage is TRBJ2-7; tentatively, D is TRBD1 (6 bases). Germline V gene lookup returns CDR1 GTSNPN and CDR2 SVGIG (reference sequence). The CDR3 length is 15 residues. Trimming cost V 0 bases and J 3 bases, with 15 bases left between them. CDR3 sequence reads: CAWSVLSQGNYEQYF. The DNA for the CDR3 is TGTGCCTGGAGTGTACTTTCGCAGGGGAACTACGAGCAGTACTTC.

This chain connects TRBV15 to TRBJ1-4; D is uncertain. Germline V gene data show CDR1 as LNHNV and CDR2 as YYDKDF (reference sequence). Trimming pared 1 base from V and 4 bases from J, leaving 16 bases between. The length of the CDR3 is 17 residues. DNA for the CDR3: TGTGCCACCAGCAGAGCTGTTGGGAGCTGGGATAATGAAAAACTGTTTTTT. It encodes CATSRAVGSWDNEKLFF.

The chain uses TRBV30 and TRBJ1-6; the D is unclear. This CDR3 has 16 amino acids. V dropped 3 bases and J dropped 1 base, with 13 bases sitting between them. The germline CDR1 and CDR2 sequences are GTSNPN and SVGIG (reference sequence). The CDR3 region has the DNA TGTGCCTGGAGGGCTTTACGGGATTCCTATAATTCACCCCTCCACTTT. Translating it yields CAWRALRDSYNSPLHF.

The V gene is TRBV4-2, the J gene TRBJ1-2; D remains unclear. CDR1 is LGHNA and CDR2 is YNFKEQ in the germline V gene. Trimming shortened V by 7 bases and J by 1 base, and 16 bases separated the two germline ends. The length of the CDR3 is 15 residues. In DNA, the CDR3 is TGTGCCAGCAATAGAATGTCCCTTGATAACTATGGCTACACCTTC. Amino acids: CASNRMSLDNYGYTF.